Following are 25 T cell receptor beta chains from one sample sequenced in a study of blood T cell repertoires in COVID-19. The protocol was immunoSEQ multiplex PCR, while the TCRdb copy is restricted to in-frame clones and leaves out a portion. The sample lists fewer than 350,000 clones; 85% were seen once. The sample comprised PBMCs or T cells enriched from blood (not recorded which). These TCRs come from a woman aged 50 to 60 who had recovered from COVID-19.

The CDR3 coding sequence is TGCAGCGGCGACAGGGGGCAAGGCACAGATACGCAGTATTTT. Amino acids: CSGDRGQGTDTQYF. The chain uses TRBV29-1 and TRBJ2-3; 10 bases fit TRBD1. Trimming cost V 7 bases and J 1 base; bases outside gene matches: 5. Germline V gene data show CDR1 as SQVTM and CDR2 as ANQGSEA. CDR3 size: 14 residues.

This clone appeared a few times. The chain combines TRBV18 with TRBJ1-1; 9 bases are shared with TRBD1. The CDR3 is 15 residues long. Germline CDR1 KGHSH, CDR2 LQKENI. J was trimmed by 5 bases and V by 3 bases; bases with no gene match: 7. CDR3 DNA sequence: TGTGCCAGCTCACCGGGACAGGGAGGGCGGACTGAAGCTTTCTTT. It translates to CASSPGQGGRTEAFF.

This sequence joins TRBV10-3 and TRBJ1-1, with unresolved D. From germline, CDR1 is ENHRY and CDR2 SYGVKD. Trimming took 1 base from V and 4 from J, leaving 7 bases between them. The CDR3 covers 13 residues. CDR3 DNA sequence: TGTGCCATCAGTGAGTTTACGGGCACTGAAGCTTTCTTT. Translated: CAISEFTGTEAFF.

This clone was found a few times. This chain connects TRBV3-1 (or the pseudogene TRBV3-2) to TRBJ1-6; maybe TRBD1 (5 bases). The germline V and J ends were trimmed by 1 base and 5 bases, with 6 bases remaining between them. Germline V gene lookup returns CDR1 LGHDT and CDR2 YNNKEL (reference sequence). There are 14 residues in the CDR3. The CDR3 DNA reads TGTGCCAGCAGCCAAGGACAGAATAATTCACCCCTCCACTTT. Translated, it gives CASSQGQNNSPLHF.

The gene calls are TRBV12-3 or TRBV12-4 and TRBJ2-1; TRBD2 matches 8 bases. This CDR3 region has 13 residues. Trimming removed 7 bases from V and 6 bases from J; junction bases left unmatched: 5. CDR3 loop: CASIPGTSNEQFF. As DNA, the CDR3 is TGTGCCAGCATCCCCGGGACTAGCAATGAGCAGTTCTTC.

The chain recombines TRBV5-1 with TRBJ1-1; 8 bases fit TRBD1. Germline V lookup: CDR1 SGHRS, CDR2 YFSETQ. The V segment lost 2 bases and the J segment 1 base; nucleotides outside the gene matches: 4. The CDR3 length is 15 residues. CDR3 bases: TGCGCCAGCAGCTTACCCGGGACAGGGAACACTGAAGCTTTCTTT. This codes for CASSLPGTGNTEAFF.

This clone is a singleton in its sample. The chain has TRBV29-1 and TRBJ2-2; no reliable D call. CDR1 and CDR2 from the germline V gene are SQVTM and ANQGSEA. V dropped 5 bases and J dropped 4 bases, with 8 bases sitting between them. The CDR3 is 12 amino acids. The CDR3 spells CSVRRGTGELFF. In DNA form, the CDR3 reads TGCAGCGTTCGACGAGGCACCGGGGAGCTGTTTTTT.

There are many counts of this clone. The chain recombines TRBV4-1 with TRBJ2-4; 9 positions match TRBD2. Germline CDR1 reads MGHRA; CDR2 reads YSYEKL. Unmatched junction bases numbered 16, after V lost 8 bases and J lost 8 bases. The CDR3 has 16 amino acids. This CDR3 is CASQPGGGGLLYIQYF. For the CDR3, the DNA is TGCGCCAGCCAGCCGGGCGGGGGGGGCCTTTTATACATTCAGTACTTC.

J is TRBJ1-1 and V is TRBV5-1; TRBD1 aligns across 7 bases. This CDR3 spans 16 amino acids. With V trimmed by 4 bases and J by 4 bases, 13 bases remained unmatched. Looked up from germline, CDR1 is SGHRS and CDR2 is YFSETQ. CDR3 nucleotide sequence: TGCGCCAGCAGCACAAACAGGGGAATCTCCTCCACTGAAGCTTTCTTT. Residues: CASSTNRGISSTEAFF.

The CDR3 spells CAWSRRQGVLSGYTF. Written as DNA, the CDR3 is TGTGCCTGGAGTCGTAGACAGGGGGTTCTGAGTGGCTACACCTTC. The V gene is TRBV30, the J gene TRBJ1-2; 9 positions match TRBD1. The CDR3 consists of 15 residues. Per the germline V gene, CDR1 is GTSNPN and CDR2 is SVGIG (reference sequence). With 2 bases clipped from V and 7 bases from J, the junction kept 11 bases outside the gene matches.

J is TRBJ1-4 and V is TRBV7-9; D gene unclear. The V gene's germline CDR1 is SEHNR and CDR2 FQNEAQ (reference sequence). The CDR3 length is 14 residues. The ends were cut back, 1 base at V and 5 bases at J, with 8 bases in the middle. The CDR3: CASSLVPENEKLFF. The DNA for the CDR3 is TGTGCCAGCAGCTTAGTTCCCGAGAATGAAAAACTGTTTTTT. Based on the CDR3 plus reference TRBV7-9 and TRBJ1-4, the full variable domain is DTGVSQNPRHKITKRGQNVTFRCDPISEHNRLYWYRQTLGQGPEFLTYFQNEAQLEKSRLLSDRFSAERPKGSFSTLEIQRTEQGDSAMYLCASSLVPENEKLFFGSGTQLSVL.

The chain has TRBV5-1 and TRBJ1-1; 7 nucleotides align to TRBD1. Trimming removed 3 bases from V and 5 bases from J; junction bases left unmatched: 16. Germline V lookup: CDR1 SGHRS, CDR2 YFSETQ. The CDR3 loop spans 17 amino acids. CDR3 sequence reads: CASSSGRAAGGRTEAFF. CDR3 coding DNA: TGCGCCAGCAGCTCCGGACGGGCAGCAGGGGGTCGGACTGAAGCTTTCTTT.

The rearrangement joins TRBV30 to TRBJ1-1; 9 positions match TRBD1. The CDR3 consists of 17 residues. Per the germline V gene, CDR1 is GTSNPN and CDR2 is SVGIG (reference sequence). J gave up 3 bases and V 4 bases, and 15 bases lay outside the gene matches. DNA for the CDR3: TGTGCCTGGAATCGTCCGGGACAGGGCGTGAGGGACACTGAAGCTTTCTTT. It encodes CAWNRPGQGVRDTEAFF.

The genes are TRBV7-2 and TRBJ2-7, with 10 bases matching TRBD2. Germline V gene data show CDR1 as SGHTA and CDR2 as FQGNSA. The CDR3 covers 14 residues. Germline trimming cut 5 bases from V and 4 bases from J; bases unmatched to any gene: 5. The CDR3 here is CASSPLAGSYEQYF. CDR3 DNA: TGTGCCAGCAGCCCACTAGCGGGATCTTACGAGCAGTACTTC.

The chain carries TRBV7-9 and TRBJ2-7, with D tentatively TRBD2 (5 bases). This CDR3 spans 15 amino acids. Germline V CDR1 and CDR2: SEHNR, FQNEAQ (reference sequence). V was clipped by 3 bases and J by 0 bases, with 12 bases between them. This CDR3 reads CASSFGASTSYEQYF. CDR3 coding DNA: TGTGCCAGCAGCTTTGGAGCTAGCACCTCCTACGAGCAGTACTTC.

This clone was observed a single time. A read error may account for a junction end that differs from germline. The J gene is TRBJ1-4, the V gene TRBV5-1; possible D gene TRBD1, 5 bases. Per the germline V gene, CDR1 is SGHRS and CDR2 is YFSETQ. The CDR3 has 15 residues. Written as DNA, the CDR3 is TGCGCCAGCTGCTTTGGGGGGGCAACTAATGAAAAACTGTTTTTT. Translation: CASCFGGATNEKLFF.

The gene calls are TRBV9 and TRBJ2-3; TRBD1 agrees at 7 bases. J was trimmed by 0 bases and V by 4 bases; bases with no gene match: 17. The CDR3 sequence is 19 residues long. Germline V gives CDR1 SGDLS, CDR2 YYNGEE. The CDR3 sequence is CASSRLRGRVGMSTDTQYF. The CDR3 nucleotides are TGTGCCAGCAGCCGACTTAGGGGGCGGGTGGGGATGAGCACAGATACGCAGTATTTT.

V is TRBV24-1 and J is TRBJ1-2, with 7 bases lining up with TRBD1. The CDR3 consists of 14 residues. The junction had 5 bases not matched to a gene; V was cut back by 3 bases and J by 5 bases. CDR1 is KGHDR and CDR2 is SFDVKD in the germline V gene. In nucleotides, the CDR3 is TGTGCCACCAGTGATGGGCAGGGGGTATATGGCTACACCTTC. Amino acid sequence: CATSDGQGVYGYTF.

For the CDR3, the DNA is TGTGCCAGCAGCTTGGAGACAGGGGGCCGGAATGAGCAGTTCTTC. It encodes CASSLETGGRNEQFF. The chain joins TRBV7-6 to TRBJ2-1; 10 nucleotides agree with TRBD1. The CDR3 has 15 amino acids. V was pared by 3 bases and J by 7 bases, with 6 bases of the junction left unmatched. In germline, CDR1 is SGHVS, CDR2 FNYEAQ.

The chain is built from TRBV19 and TRBJ2-5; TRBD2 agrees at 7 bases. V was clipped by 5 bases and J by 3 bases; unmatched bases: 18. The length of the CDR3 is 18 residues. CDR1 and CDR2 (germline): LNHDA, SQIVND (reference sequence). Written as DNA, the CDR3 is TGTGCCAGTAGTCCAAGAGACCTACCCGGCGGGGGAAAAGAGACCCAGTACTTC. Protein sequence: CASSPRDLPGGGKETQYF.

The genes are TRBV7-2 and TRBJ1-1; TRBD1 matches at 7 bases. V dropped 4 bases and J dropped 5; count of bases not matched to a gene: 7. This CDR3 is 14 amino acids long. Germline loops: CDR1 SGHTA, CDR2 FQGNSA. CDR3 sequence: CASSSQGRRTEAFF. The DNA for the CDR3 is TGTGCCAGCAGCTCACAGGGGAGGAGGACTGAAGCTTTCTTT.

The CDR3 is CASRRDREVENIQYF. In DNA form, the CDR3 reads TGTGCCAGCAGGCGGGACAGGGAGGTCGAAAACATTCAGTACTTC. This sequence joins TRBV6-5 and TRBJ2-4, with TRBD1 identical over 9 bases. V lost 6 bases to trimming and J lost 5 bases; unmatched junction nucleotides: 8. The CDR3 loop spans 15 amino acids. Per germline, CDR1 MNHEY and CDR2 SVGAGI.

The chain is built from TRBV3-1 (or the pseudogene TRBV3-2) and TRBJ2-1; 11 nucleotides line up with TRBD2. V lost 3 bases and J lost 5; bases outside the gene matches: 9. CDR3 size: 17 residues. Germline V gives CDR1 LGHDT, CDR2 YNNKEL (reference sequence). This CDR3 reads CASSQDGLAGPNNEQFF. The CDR3 DNA is TGTGCCAGCAGCCAGGATGGACTAGCGGGTCCAAACAATGAGCAGTTCTTC.

The chain employs TRBV15 and TRBJ1-3; TRBD1 matches at 9 bases. The CDR3 spans 17 residues. The germline V gene encodes CDR1 LNHNV and CDR2 YYDKDF (reference sequence). V lost 3 bases, J lost 1 base, and 7 bases stayed unmatched. CDR3 bases: TGTGCCACCAGCAGTGACGACAGGGGGACTTCTGGAAACACCATATATTTT. Amino acids: CATSSDDRGTSGNTIYF.

A remark on this clone: Distinct nucleotide sequences in the sample also encode this CDR3. The chain recombines TRBV5-1 with TRBJ1-6; 8 bases match TRBD1. The junction had 3 bases not matched to a gene; V was cut back by 4 bases and J by 6 bases. Germline assignment: CDR1 SGHRS and CDR2 YFSETQ. The CDR3 consists of 14 residues. The CDR3 spells CASSRDRGNSPLHF. CDR3 coding DNA: TGCGCCAGCAGCCGAGACAGGGGTAATTCACCCCTCCACTTT.